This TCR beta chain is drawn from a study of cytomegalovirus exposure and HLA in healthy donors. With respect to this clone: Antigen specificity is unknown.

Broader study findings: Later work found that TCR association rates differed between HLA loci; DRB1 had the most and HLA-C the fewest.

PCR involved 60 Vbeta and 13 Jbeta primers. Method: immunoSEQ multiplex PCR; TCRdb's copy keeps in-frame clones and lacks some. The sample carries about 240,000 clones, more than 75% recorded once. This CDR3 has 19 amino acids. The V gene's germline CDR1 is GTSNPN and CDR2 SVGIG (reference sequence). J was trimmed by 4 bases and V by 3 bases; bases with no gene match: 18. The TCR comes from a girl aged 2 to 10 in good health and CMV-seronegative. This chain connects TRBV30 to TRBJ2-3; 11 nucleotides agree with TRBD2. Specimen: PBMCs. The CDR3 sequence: CAWSLKVESSGGWADTQYF. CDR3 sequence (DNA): TGTGCCTGGAGCTTGAAGGTAGAGTCTAGCGGGGGGTGGGCAGATACGCAGTATTTT.